This TCR beta chain was recorded in a study of blood T cell repertoires in COVID-19. Study background: Acute and convalescent COVID-19 samples came from the United States, Italy and Spain.

Per the original methods: Reference gene primer amplification yielded estimated nucleated cell counts. Sequencing was performed with immunoSEQ multiplex PCR; in TCRdb, only in-frame clones are kept and a portion is missing. V, J and clone size derive from that table, while D and trimming were established from the DNA sequence. The data contain some 300,000 clones, around nine tenths of them seen just once; the ten biggest clones take up 1.3%. The clonotype originates from a man between 65 and 85 years old with acute or convalescent COVID-19. The sequencing input was peripheral blood.

The CDR3 DNA reads TGTGCCACCAGCAGAGGGGCCTCGGACACTGAAGCTTTCTTT. Translating it yields CATSRGASDTEAFF. The chain links TRBV15 to TRBJ1-1; D uncertain. This CDR3 has 14 residues. Germline values: CDR1 LNHNV, CDR2 YYDKDF (reference sequence). V gave up 1 base and J gave up 3 bases, with 9 bases separating them.